The 30 T cell receptor beta chains given below trace back to one sample, sequenced in a study of OX40 agonist ivuxolimab in advanced cancers. TCRdb keeps only in-frame clones here, not all; method: immunoSEQ multiplex PCR. The profile covers roughly 64,000 clones, with around 80% appearing a single time and about 1.9% taken by the ten largest. This sample comprised CD4+ or CD8+ T cells sorted from blood, obtained in a trial of the OX40 agonist ivuxolimab. The receptors come from an adult with an advanced solid tumor such as melanoma, head and neck, liver or kidney cancer.

The gene calls are TRBV4-2 and TRBJ1-5; 10 bases are a match to TRBD1. The CDR3 has 15 amino acids. Unmatched junction bases numbered 5, after V lost 4 bases and J lost 5 bases. Germline lookup yields CDR1 LGHNA and CDR2 YNFKEQ. CDR3: CASSLGQGGDQPQHF. DNA for the CDR3: TGTGCCAGCAGCCTAGGACAGGGGGGTGATCAGCCCCAGCATTTT.

The chain links TRBV7-2 to TRBJ2-1, with 7 bases aligning to TRBD2. CDR1 and CDR2 from the germline V gene are SGHTA and FQGNSA. This CDR3 region has 15 residues. J gave up 2 bases and V 4 bases, and 5 bases lay outside the gene matches. CDR3: CASSSREGPYNEQFF. The DNA of the CDR3 is TGTGCCAGCAGCTCCAGGGAGGGCCCCTACAATGAGCAGTTCTTC.

This chain links TRBV6-6 with TRBJ2-3; 9 bases line up with TRBD2. After removal of 7 bases from V and 2 bases from J, the junction contained 7 bases not matched to a gene. Germline V lookup: CDR1 MNHNY, CDR2 SVGAGI (reference sequence). The CDR3 runs 15 residues. The CDR3 loop is CASTSGGLHTDTQYF. CDR3 nucleotide sequence: TGTGCCAGCACCAGCGGGGGGCTTCACACAGATACGCAGTATTTT.

The chain employs TRBV4-2 and TRBJ2-1; a possible D gene is TRBD2 (7 bases). The CDR3 totals 15 residues. V lost 0 bases and J lost 5, with 11 bases in between. Germline V lookup: CDR1 LGHNA, CDR2 YNFKEQ. The CDR3 nucleotides are TGTGCCAGCAGCCAAGAGGGGGGGGGCAACAATGAGCAGTTCTTC. The encoded protein is CASSQEGGGNNEQFF.

This clone was detected only once. This chain connects TRBV4-2 to TRBJ2-1; D gene uncertain. Germline loops: CDR1 LGHNA, CDR2 YNFKEQ. Trimming pared 0 bases from V and 5 bases from J, leaving 17 bases between. This CDR3 is 17 amino acids long. The CDR3 nucleotides read TGTGCCAGCAGCCAAGATATTGGTAGTATATGGAACAATGAGCAGTTCTTC. Translation: CASSQDIGSIWNNEQFF.

V gene TRBV11-2 combines with J gene TRBJ2-7; TRBD1 matches 8 bases. Looked up from germline, CDR1 is SGHAT and CDR2 is FQNNGV. The CDR3 totals 14 residues. The ends lost 3 bases at V and 5 bases at J; junction bases unmatched: 6. The CDR3 nucleotides are TGTGCCAGCAGCTTTGCGACAGGGGCAAACGAGCAGTACTTC. Translating gives CASSFATGANEQYF.

With regard to this clone: Within the sample, other DNA sequences also encode this same CDR3. The chain couples TRBV5-1 to TRBJ2-3; D perhaps matches TRBD2 (5 bases). In germline, CDR1 is SGHRS, CDR2 YFSETQ. The CDR3 runs to 14 residues. V shed 0 bases and J shed 2 bases, with 7 bases lying between them. The CDR3 sequence: CASSLGGYTDTQYF. CDR3 nucleotide sequence: TGCGCCAGCAGCTTGGGAGGGTACACAGATACGCAGTATTTT.

J is TRBJ2-4 and V is TRBV28; D is uncertain. This CDR3 is built from 16 residues. The V end was cut by 5 bases, the J end by 1 base, with 15 bases between. Germline V gene sequence: CDR1 MDHEN, CDR2 SYDVKM. The DNA for the CDR3 is TGTGCCAGCAGTCCACATACCCTTCTGGCCAAAAACATTCAGTACTTC. Protein sequence: CASSPHTLLAKNIQYF.

This chain joins TRBV6-1 and TRBJ2-1, with TRBD1 identical over 8 bases. CDR1 and CDR2 from the germline V gene are MNHNS and SASEGT. The CDR3 covers 14 residues. V shed 7 bases and J 6 bases; nucleotides not matched to a gene: 8. The CDR3 sequence is CASNDRGGFNEQFF. In DNA, the CDR3 is TGTGCCAGCAACGACAGGGGTGGATTCAATGAGCAGTTCTTC.

This clone has only one observation. The chain has TRBV28 and TRBJ1-2, with D hard to call. Germline V CDR1 and CDR2: MDHEN, SYDVKM. Trimming removed 6 bases from V and 8 bases from J, with 10 bases in between. This CDR3 region has 11 residues. CDR3 nucleotides: TGTGCCAGCAGACAAACGGCAGGCTACACCTTC. This translates into CASRQTAGYTF.

This chain joins TRBV2 and TRBJ2-1; D uncertain. The V gene's germline CDR1 is SNHLY and CDR2 FYNNEI. CDR3 size: 12 residues. Trimming removed 6 bases from V and 8 bases from J, with 11 bases in between. The CDR3 loop reads CASRLSADEQFF. The CDR3 coding sequence is TGTGCCAGCAGGCTCTCAGCCGATGAGCAGTTCTTC.

The DNA of the CDR3 is TGTGCCAGCAGTTACTTTCCAGACTACGAGCAGTACTTC. Protein product: CASSYFPDYEQYF. The chain carries TRBV6-6 and TRBJ2-7; no firm D call. This CDR3 contains 13 residues. Trimming removed 1 base at V and 3 bases at J, with 7 bases between. CDR1 and CDR2 (germline): MNHNY, SVGAGI (reference sequence).

This rearrangement joins TRBV11-2 to TRBJ2-3, with 8 nucleotides matching TRBD2. CDR1 SGHAT and CDR2 FQNNGV come from the germline V gene. V was pared by 3 bases and J by 1 base, with 9 bases of the junction left unmatched. The CDR3 sequence is 17 residues long. The CDR3 is CASSFRLRGVRTDTQYF. For the CDR3, the DNA is TGTGCCAGCAGCTTCAGGTTGCGGGGGGTACGCACAGATACGCAGTATTTT.

The chain has TRBV19 and TRBJ1-5, with D uncertain. The CDR3 length is 16 residues. Trimming pared 5 bases from V and 7 bases from J, leaving 21 bases between. Germline V gives CDR1 LNHDA, CDR2 SQIVND (reference sequence). The CDR3, as DNA: TGTGCCAGTAGTCCCCTTCCTTGGGAAGGAAACCAGCCCCAGCATTTT. Encoded protein: CASSPLPWEGNQPQHF.

The chain has TRBV7-9 and TRBJ1-5, with 7 bases aligning to TRBD1. The V segment lost 4 bases and the J segment 12 bases; nucleotides outside the gene matches: 9. The germline gives CDR1 SEHNR, CDR2 FQNEAQ (reference sequence). This CDR3 contains 13 residues. This CDR3 reads CASSSGTGVHQHF. DNA of the CDR3: TGTGCCAGCAGCTCAGGAACAGGGGTGCACCAGCATTTT.

The chain employs TRBV6-5 and TRBJ2-3; 8 bases match TRBD2. Germline CDR1 is MNHEY and CDR2 is SVGAGI. J gave up 2 bases and V 6 bases, and 7 bases lay outside the gene matches. This CDR3 spans 15 amino acids. The CDR3 loop reads CASRPGLGPTDTQYF. CDR3 DNA: TGTGCCAGCAGGCCGGGACTAGGTCCCACAGATACGCAGTATTTT.

The rearrangement uses TRBV6-5 and TRBJ2-2, with 7 nucleotides matching TRBD2. J gave up 1 base and V 2 bases, and 4 bases lay outside the gene matches. The CDR3 totals 16 residues. CDR1 is MNHEY, CDR2 SVGAGI, per germline. CDR3 sequence reads: CASSYRGGGNTGELFF. The CDR3 DNA reads TGTGCCAGCAGTTACAGGGGCGGGGGGAACACCGGGGAGCTGTTTTTT.

V gene TRBV7-6 combines with J gene TRBJ2-7; 12 nucleotides align to TRBD1. The CDR3 spans 15 residues. Germline trimming cut 1 base from V and 5 bases from J; bases unmatched to any gene: 3. Germline values: CDR1 SGHVS, CDR2 FNYEAQ. DNA of the CDR3: TGTGCCAGCAGCTTAGTTGGGACAGGGGGCCACGAGCAGTACTTC. It yields the protein CASSLVGTGGHEQYF.

The chain carries TRBV9 and TRBJ1-5, with a weak D call TRBD1 (6 bases). Germline-derived CDR1 and CDR2 are SGDLS and YYNGEE. This CDR3 spans 16 amino acids. Trimming left V 3 bases short and J 7 bases short, with 20 bases between. In DNA form, the CDR3 reads TGTGCCAGCAGCGAGGGGGAGTGGGGGCTAAACCAGCCCCAGCATTTT. Protein sequence: CASSEGEWGLNQPQHF.

The J gene is TRBJ2-2, the V gene TRBV11-2; no clear D. Trimming took 5 bases from V and 3 from J, leaving 13 bases between them. The CDR3 is made up of 15 amino acids. In germline, CDR1 is SGHAT, CDR2 FQNNGV. The CDR3, as DNA: TGTGCCAGCAGCCTGCGAAGTTCGCACACCGGGGAGCTGTTTTTT. Translating gives CASSLRSSHTGELFF.

CDR3 bases: TGTGCCAGCAACTCTCGAGCGGACACTGAAGCTTTCTTT. Amino acids: CASNSRADTEAFF. V usage is TRBV6-1 and J usage is TRBJ1-1; D gene ambiguous. From germline, CDR1 is MNHNS and CDR2 SASEGT. V was cut by 7 bases and J by 3 bases, with 12 bases left in between. The CDR3 runs 13 residues.

The CDR3 nucleotides are TGTGCCAGTACCCCTTTGGGCATCAGCTCCTACAATGAGCAGTTCTTC. Protein: CASTPLGISSYNEQFF. The genes are TRBV19 and TRBJ2-1; D is undetermined. The germline CDR1 and CDR2 sequences are LNHDA and SQIVND (reference sequence). Between the trimmed V and J ends, which lost 7 bases and 0 bases, there was a span of 16 bases. The CDR3 is 16 residues long.

The gene calls are TRBV5-1 and TRBJ2-1; 8 positions agree with TRBD1. Germline lookup yields CDR1 SGHRS and CDR2 YFSETQ. The V gene end was trimmed by 2 bases and the J gene end by 6 bases; junction bases not matched to a gene: 7. This CDR3 has 15 residues. The CDR3 region has the DNA TGCGCCAGCAGCTTATTGCAGGGGGCCAGCAATGAGCAGTTCTTC. Its translation is CASSLLQGASNEQFF. The variable domain in full, with the rest retrieved from reference TRBV5-1 and TRBJ2-1, is KAGVTQTPRYLIKTRGQQVTLSCSPISGHRSVSWYQQTPGQGLQFLFEYFSETQRNKGNFPGRFSGRQFSNSRSEMNVSTLELGDSALYLCASSLLQGASNEQFFGPGTRLTVL.

This chain uses TRBV7-9 with TRBJ2-7; D tentatively fits TRBD1 or TRBD2 (5 bases each). Germline V gives CDR1 SEHNR, CDR2 FQNEAQ (reference sequence). The length of the CDR3 is 14 residues. Trimming shortened V by 5 bases and J by 6 bases, and 17 bases separated the two germline ends. CDR3 sequence: CASSPGTRRAEQYF. The CDR3 DNA reads TGTGCCAGCAGCCCTGGGACGCGCCGAGCCGAGCAGTACTTC.

The chain carries TRBV19 and TRBJ2-3, with 7 nucleotides matching TRBD1. With 5 bases clipped from V and 1 base from J, the junction kept 9 bases outside the gene matches. The CDR3 spans 16 residues. The V gene's germline CDR1 is LNHDA and CDR2 SQIVND (reference sequence). The CDR3 DNA reads TGTGCCAGTAGTCCGTACAGGGGCGGGCGCACAGATACGCAGTATTTT. As protein: CASSPYRGGRTDTQYF.

The table lists this clone with a few counts. J is TRBJ1-4 and V is TRBV30; possibly TRBD1 for D (6 bases). CDR3 length: 12 residues. V was clipped by 5 bases and J by 11 bases, with 15 bases between them. Germline V gene sequence: CDR1 GTSNPN, CDR2 SVGIG (reference sequence). CDR3 sequence reads: CAWGQLMGKLFF. CDR3 nucleotides: TGTGCCTGGGGACAGCTCATGGGGAAACTGTTTTTT. The variable domain in full, completed from reference TRBV30 and TRBJ1-4, reads SQTIHQWPATLVQPVGSPLSLECTVEGTSNPNLYWYRQAAGRGLQLLFYSVGIGQISSEVPQNLSASRPQDRQFILSSKKLLLSDSGFYLCAWGQLMGKLFFGSGTQLSVL.

This chain uses TRBV7-9 with TRBJ2-7; the D is unclear. The CDR3 length is 14 residues. Trimming cost V 5 bases and J 1 base, with 12 bases left between them. Germline assignment: CDR1 SEHNR and CDR2 FQNEAQ (reference sequence). DNA of the CDR3: TGTGCCAGCAGCCCTCGGACGGGTTCCTACGAGCAGTACTTC. It translates to CASSPRTGSYEQYF. Together with reference TRBV7-9 and TRBJ2-7, the CDR3 gives the full variable domain: DTGVSQNPRHKITKRGQNVTFRCDPISEHNRLYWYRQTLGQGPEFLTYFQNEAQLEKSRLLSDRFSAERPKGSFSTLEIQRTEQGDSAMYLCASSPRTGSYEQYFGPGTRLTVT.

V is TRBV5-6 and J is TRBJ2-1, with D possibly TRBD1 on 5 matching bases. Looked up from germline, CDR1 is SGHDT and CDR2 is YYEEEE. V was cut by 2 bases and J by 4 bases, with 16 bases left in between. The length of the CDR3 is 16 residues. The CDR3 coding sequence is TGTGCCAGCAGCTTACGACGACGGACACAGTACAATGAGCAGTTCTTC. Translating gives CASSLRRRTQYNEQFF.

V usage is TRBV6-1 and J usage is TRBJ1-3; D uncertain. CDR1 and CDR2 from the germline V gene are MNHNS and SASEGT. V was cut by 6 bases and J by 0 bases, with 12 bases left in between. The CDR3 is made up of 15 amino acids. In DNA, the CDR3 is TGTGCCAGCAGGAAGACCGTTGACTCTGGAAACACCATATATTTT. Its translation: CASRKTVDSGNTIYF.

A few counts support this clone. The chain carries TRBV2 and TRBJ1-5, with a possible D match to TRBD1 (6 bases). Per germline, CDR1 SNHLY and CDR2 FYNNEI. V was clipped by 6 bases and J by 5 bases, with 8 bases between them. This CDR3 comprises 12 residues. The CDR3 sequence is CASSDRYQPQHF. The DNA for the CDR3 is TGTGCCAGCAGCGACAGGTATCAGCCCCAGCATTTT.